This TCR beta chain is drawn from a study of T cell responses to AZD1222 COVID-19 vaccine. Profiled with immunoSEQ multiplex PCR; TCRdb holds only in-frame clones, not every one. The table includes some 150,000 clones, around 90% detected once. Trimming shortened V by 5 bases and J by 1 base, and 8 bases separated the two germline ends. The CDR3 is 13 residues long. Germline assignment: CDR1 KGHSH and CDR2 LQKENI. Specimen: peripheral blood, collected on day 0 of MenACWY control vaccination. The TCR comes from an adult in good health. V is TRBV18 and J is TRBJ1-1; D possibly corresponds to TRBD1 (5 bases). This chain's CDR3 is CASSLQENTEAFF. The DNA for the CDR3 is TGTGCCAGCTCATTACAGGAGAACACTGAAGCTTTCTTT.